This paragraph reports one TCR beta chain. The antigen is undetermined. The V segment lost 3 bases and the J segment 6 bases; nucleotides outside the gene matches: 7. Germline lookup yields CDR1 SGDLS and CDR2 YYNGEE. The CDR3 runs to 15 residues. TCRdb's copy holds only in-frame clones and misses some; the assay was immunoSEQ multiplex PCR. The sample yields about 69,000 clones, about three quarters seen once. This sample was taken from a study of OX40 agonist ivuxolimab in advanced cancers. Study information: The study enrolled dose-escalation patients with hepatocellular carcinoma, melanoma, renal cell or head and neck cancer.

The study, taken as a whole, reports: In CD8+ T cells, expanded clones were on average more numerous than in CD4+.

The material sequenced was CD4+ or CD8+ T cells sorted from blood, taken in a trial of the OX40 agonist ivuxolimab. The genes are TRBV9 and TRBJ2-2; 8 bases map to TRBD2. This clonotype was obtained from an adult with an advanced solid tumor such as melanoma, head and neck, liver or kidney cancer. Written as DNA, the CDR3 is TGTGCCAGCAGCGCTCCGAGAGCGGGGGCCGGGGAGCTGTTTTTT. It yields the protein CASSAPRAGAGELFF.